Below, 5 T cell receptor beta chains from the same sample are listed, as sequenced in a study of CD8 T cells in ankylosing spondylitis. From the 5' RACE reads, TCRdb called clonotypes with MiXCR, one entry per CDR3 protein. The profile covers 250,000 or so distinct CDR3 sequences, with around 10% appearing a single time and under 7% taken by the ten largest. Source material: blood, either unsorted or a sorted T cell fraction (not recorded which). The origin of the receptors is a male donor with ankylosing spondylitis or in good health (not recorded which).

In this sample, this clonotype turned up many times. The chain has TRBV5-1 and TRBJ2-7; 7 positions match TRBD1. Trimming cost V 4 bases and J 2 bases; bases outside gene matches: 9. CDR1 and CDR2 (germline): SGHRS, YFSETQ. The CDR3 has 15 amino acids. The CDR3 is CASSPPTGQPYEQYF. CDR3 DNA: TGCGCCAGCAGCCCACCAACGGGACAGCCCTACGAGCAGTACTTC.

J is TRBJ2-1 and V is TRBV11-2; 10 bases are a match to TRBD2. The length of the CDR3 is 17 residues. Germline CDR1 SGHAT, CDR2 FQNNGV. With V trimmed by 6 bases and J by 1 base, 9 bases remained unmatched. DNA for the CDR3: TGTGCCAGCAGGAAGCCTAGCGGGAGAGGGTCCTACAATGAGCAGTTCTTC. This sequence encodes CASRKPSGRGSYNEQFF. The full variable domain, rest sourced from reference TRBV11-2 and TRBJ2-1, is EAGVAQSPRYKIIEKRQSVAFWCNPISGHATLYWYQQILGQGPKLLIQFQNNGVVDDSQLPKDRFSAERLKGVDSTLKIQPAKLEDSAVYLCASRKPSGRGSYNEQFFGPGTRLTVL.

This clonotype was found many times. DNA for the CDR3: TGCAGTGCTGGTCGGACTAGCGGGAGAACCCAAAACATTCAGTACTTC. The encoded protein is CSAGRTSGRTQNIQYF. The V call is TRBV20-1, the J call TRBJ2-4; 13 nucleotides align to TRBD2. The length of the CDR3 is 16 residues. J gave up 5 bases and V 5 bases, and 9 bases lay outside the gene matches. Germline CDR1 DFQATT, CDR2 SNEGSKA (reference sequence).

In this sample, this clonotype turned up many times. The chain couples TRBV12-3 or TRBV12-4 to TRBJ2-7; TRBD1 matches 8 bases. V was clipped by 6 bases and J by 3 bases; unmatched bases: 4. The CDR3 has 13 residues. In DNA, the CDR3 is TGTGCCAGCAGGCCAGGGACAGGCTACGAGCAGTACTTC. It specifies CASRPGTGYEQYF.

This clonotype was counted at least ten times. The chain uses TRBV5-5 and TRBJ2-3, with 7 bases identical to TRBD2. Germline-derived CDR1 and CDR2 are SGHKS and YYEKEE (reference sequence). The CDR3 spans 16 residues. V was clipped by 3 bases and J by 1 base; unmatched bases: 8. As DNA, the CDR3 is TGTGCCAGCAGCTCCCTTGGACGGGGGGGCACAGATACGCAGTATTTT. Protein: CASSSLGRGGTDTQYF.